This is a list of T cell receptor beta chains from one sample in a study of cytomegalovirus exposure and HLA in healthy donors. Assay used: immunoSEQ multiplex PCR; TCRdb lists only in-frame clones, some missing. This table holds 200,000 or so clones, approximately 80% found once. The sample comprised PBMCs. These receptors were obtained from a girl between 5 and 17 years old in good health and CMV-seronegative. Both conserved end residues are part of each CDR3. The D gene is left open where the match is weak. Not every row has a clone size; where given, it reads once, few, many or a size class.

v_gene	abundance	j_gene	d_gene	CDR3aa	CDR3nt
TRBV18	NA	TRBJ2-3	TRBD2	CASSPRTSGRALTTDTQYF	TGTGCCAGCTCACCCCGAACTAGCGGGAGGGCCCTGACGACAGATACGCAGTATTTT
TRBV4-1	NA	TRBJ2-1	TRBD2	CASSPKTSGSSGSQKYNEQFF	TGCGCCAGCAGCCCGAAGACTAGCGGGAGTTCCGGGTCCCAAAAATACAATGAGCAGTTCTTC
TRBV6-1	NA	TRBJ2-1	NA	CASSESSRMKYNEQFF	TGTGCCAGCAGTGAATCTTCTAGGATGAAGTACAATGAGCAGTTCTTC
TRBV30	NA	TRBJ2-3	TRBD1	CAWKSWDRGPDTQYF	TGTGCCTGGAAGTCGTGGGACAGGGGACCAGATACGCAGTATTTT
TRBV9	NA	TRBJ2-1	NA	CASSVDWTTINEQFF	TGTGCCAGCAGCGTAGACTGGACTACGATCAATGAGCAGTTCTTC
TRBV6-6	NA	TRBJ1-5	NA	CASSYRSTDQPQHF	TGTGCCAGCAGTTACCGATCAACAGATCAGCCCCAGCATTTT
TRBV7-9	NA	TRBJ2-3	TRBD1	CASSLGQGADTQYF	TGTGCCAGCAGCTTGGGACAGGGGGCCGATACGCAGTATTTT
TRBV10-1	NA	TRBJ1-5	NA	CASSEGGNQPQHF	TGCGCCAGCAGTGAAGGAGGGAATCAGCCCCAGCATTTT
TRBV7-6	NA	TRBJ2-1	NA	CASSSGGLSYNEQFF	TGTGCCAGCAGCTCCGGAGGTTTGTCCTACAATGAGCAGTTCTTC
TRBV27	once	TRBJ2-7	TRBD2	CASRGLAGGGFYEQYF	TGTGCCAGCAGGGGACTAGCGGGGGGCGGGTTCTACGAGCAGTACTTC
TRBV7-2	NA	TRBJ1-6	NA	CASSLSPLDPDSPLHF	TGTGCCAGCAGCTTATCACCCCTAGATCCGGATTCACCCCTCCACTTT
TRBV25-1	few	TRBJ2-2	TRBD2	CAIFSGSRDRGAVF	TGTGCCATCTTTAGCGGGAGTCGGGACCGGGGAGCTGTTTTT
TRBV28	NA	TRBJ1-5	NA	CASRRRVTQPQHF	TGTGCCAGCAGGCGCAGGGTTACTCAGCCCCAGCATTTT
TRBV7-2	NA	TRBJ1-2	TRBD1	CASSAQQGANTF	TGTGCCAGCAGCGCACAACAGGGGGCAAACACCTTC
TRBV28	NA	TRBJ2-7	NA	CASSLNFAGAEQYF	TGTGCCAGCAGTTTAAATTTCGCCGGAGCCGAGCAGTACTTC
TRBV7-2	NA	TRBJ2-1	TRBD2	CASSLIPGLGGNEQFF	TGTGCCAGCAGCTTAATACCGGGACTAGGTGGGAATGAGCAGTTCTTC